A single sample gave rise to the 10 T cell receptor beta chains below, sequenced in a study of shared clonotypes between healthy human individuals. Method: immunoSEQ multiplex PCR; TCRdb's copy keeps in-frame clones and lacks some. The sample consists of over a million clones, roughly 97% of them appearing once. Source material: naive CD4+ T cells sorted from blood. Stated subset: CD45RA+ positively selected. The receptors shown here come from a man aged 25 to 40 in good health.

The chain recombines TRBV7-2 with TRBJ2-5; 7 bases are shared with TRBD1. The V and J ends lost 1 base and 2 bases, in that order; junction bases with no gene match: 7. The CDR3 totals 16 residues. Germline V CDR1 and CDR2: SGHTA, FQGNSA. The CDR3 spells CASSLGGSRGQETQYF. CDR3 coding DNA: TGTGCCAGCAGCTTAGGGGGGAGCAGGGGGCAAGAGACCCAGTACTTC.

The chain is built from TRBV7-2 and TRBJ1-4; D is perhaps TRBD1 (5 bases). CDR3 length: 15 amino acids. V dropped 3 bases and J dropped 1 base, with 9 bases sitting between them. Germline CDR1 SGHTA, CDR2 FQGNSA. CDR3: CASSFHGGTNEKLFF. The CDR3, as DNA: TGTGCCAGCAGCTTCCACGGGGGAACTAATGAAAAACTGTTTTTT.

This chain links TRBV6-1 with TRBJ1-3; D call uncertain. This CDR3 has 14 residues. V was shortened by 6 bases and J by 4 bases, with 13 bases between the two germline ends. CDR1 is MNHNS, CDR2 SASEGT, per germline. CDR3 sequence (DNA): TGTGCCAGCAGCACCACGGCGTCCGGAAACACCATATATTTT. Its protein product is CASSTTASGNTIYF.

The chain's CDR3 is CASSFITSQGYEQYF. The CDR3 bases are TGTGCCAGCAGTTTCATAACCTCACAGGGCTACGAGCAGTACTTC. The rearrangement links TRBV27 to TRBJ2-7; TRBD1 is a possible D gene (6 bases). The V end lost 3 bases, the J end lost 3 bases, and 15 bases lay between the germline ends. The CDR3 contains 15 residues. Germline-derived CDR1 and CDR2 are MNHEY and SMNVEV (reference sequence).

This clone appeared once. V is TRBV19 and J is TRBJ2-1, with TRBD2 identical over 11 bases. Germline V gene data show CDR1 as LNHDA and CDR2 as SQIVND (reference sequence). Unmatched junction bases numbered 8, after V lost 4 bases and J lost 9 bases. CDR3 size: 15 residues. CDR3 sequence (DNA): TGTGCCAGTAGTACACTAGCGGGAGAAAGGGTTGAGCAGTTCTTC. Translation: CASSTLAGERVEQFF.

This chain uses TRBV6-4 with TRBJ2-2; 8 bases line up with TRBD1. CDR1 is MRHNA and CDR2 is SNTAGT in the germline V gene. The CDR3 extends over 16 amino acids. The ends lost 6 bases at V and 5 bases at J; junction bases unmatched: 11. CDR3 in amino acids: CASSPVSGTGTGELFF. DNA of the CDR3: TGTGCCAGCAGCCCCGTTTCCGGGACAGGAACCGGGGAGCTGTTTTTT.

The DNA of the CDR3 is TGTGCCAGTACGGCCCTGGGGGACACCGGGCCCGGGGCCAACGTCCTGACTTTC. This gives the protein CASTALGDTGPGANVLTF. The genes are TRBV19 and TRBJ2-6, with D maybe TRBD1 (6 bases). Trimming removed 7 bases from V and 4 bases from J, with 23 bases in between. The germline CDR1 and CDR2 sequences are LNHDA and SQIVND (reference sequence). This CDR3 is 18 amino acids long.

In the case of this clone: The sample contains more than one DNA sequence encoding this CDR3. The chain uses TRBV9 and TRBJ2-2; D ambiguous. The CDR3 contains 12 residues. V gave up 5 bases and J gave up 5 bases, with 7 bases separating them. Looked up from germline, CDR1 is SGDLS and CDR2 is YYNGEE. Here the CDR3 reads CASSLRTGELFF. For the CDR3, the DNA is TGTGCCAGCAGTCTCCGGACCGGGGAGCTGTTTTTT.

The chain employs TRBV28 and TRBJ1-3, with D possibly being TRBD1 (5 bases). The CDR3 runs 15 residues. Looked up from germline, CDR1 is MDHEN and CDR2 is SYDVKM. V was clipped by 6 bases and J by 3 bases, with 15 bases between them. CDR3 sequence (DNA): TGTGCCAGCAGCCAGCCGGGACGCATTGGAAACACCATATATTTT. This gives the protein CASSQPGRIGNTIYF.

This chain links TRBV7-2 with TRBJ2-3, with TRBD2 matching 9 bases. The germline V gene has CDR1 SGHTA and CDR2 FQGNSA. The CDR3 contains 15 residues. The junction had 5 bases not matched to a gene; V was cut back by 2 bases and J by 5 bases. CDR3 amino acids: CASSLSSGRGDTQYF. CDR3 in DNA: TGTGCCAGCAGCTTAAGTAGCGGGAGAGGAGATACGCAGTATTTT.